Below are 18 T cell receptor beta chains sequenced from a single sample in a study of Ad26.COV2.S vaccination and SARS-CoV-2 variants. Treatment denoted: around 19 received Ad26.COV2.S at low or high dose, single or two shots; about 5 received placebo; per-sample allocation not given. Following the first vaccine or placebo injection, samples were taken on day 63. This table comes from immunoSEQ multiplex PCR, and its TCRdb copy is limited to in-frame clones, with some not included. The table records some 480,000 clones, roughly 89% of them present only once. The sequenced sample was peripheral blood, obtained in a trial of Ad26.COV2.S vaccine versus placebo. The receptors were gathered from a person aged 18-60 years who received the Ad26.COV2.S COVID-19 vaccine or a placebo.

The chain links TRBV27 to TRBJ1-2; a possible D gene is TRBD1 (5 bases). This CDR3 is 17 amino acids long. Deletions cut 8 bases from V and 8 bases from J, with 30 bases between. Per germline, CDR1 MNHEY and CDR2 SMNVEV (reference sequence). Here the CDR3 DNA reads TGTGCCAGCCATTCTCCGGGAAGGGGCGCGAGATTCGGCGGCTACACCTTC. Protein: CASHSPGRGARFGGYTF.

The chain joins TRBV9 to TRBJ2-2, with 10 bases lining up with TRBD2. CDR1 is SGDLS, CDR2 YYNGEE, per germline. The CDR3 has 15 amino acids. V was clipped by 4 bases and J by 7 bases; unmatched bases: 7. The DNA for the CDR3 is TGTGCCAGCAGCCCCCTAGCGGGAGCGAACGGGGAGCTGTTTTTT. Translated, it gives CASSPLAGANGELFF.

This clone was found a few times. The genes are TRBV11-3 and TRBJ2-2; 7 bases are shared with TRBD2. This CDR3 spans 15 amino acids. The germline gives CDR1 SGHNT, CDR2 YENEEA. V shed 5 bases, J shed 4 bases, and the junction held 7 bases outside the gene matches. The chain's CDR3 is CASSGTGGITGELFF. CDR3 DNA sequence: TGTGCCAGCAGCGGGACGGGAGGAATCACCGGGGAGCTGTTTTTT.

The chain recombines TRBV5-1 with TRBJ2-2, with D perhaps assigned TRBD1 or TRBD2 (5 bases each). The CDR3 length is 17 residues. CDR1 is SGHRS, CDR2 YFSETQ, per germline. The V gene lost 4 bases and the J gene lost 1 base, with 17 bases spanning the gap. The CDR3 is CASSPSPKGRNTGELFF. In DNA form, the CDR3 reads TGCGCCAGCAGCCCCTCCCCAAAGGGGAGGAACACCGGGGAGCTGTTTTTT.

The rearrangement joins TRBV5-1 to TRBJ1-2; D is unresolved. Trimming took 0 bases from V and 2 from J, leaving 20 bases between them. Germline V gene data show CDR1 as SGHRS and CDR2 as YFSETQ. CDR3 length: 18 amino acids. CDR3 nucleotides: TGCGCCAGCAGCTTGGCCCCGGGAAAATCGTCTGTCAACTATGGCTACACCTTC. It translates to CASSLAPGKSSVNYGYTF.

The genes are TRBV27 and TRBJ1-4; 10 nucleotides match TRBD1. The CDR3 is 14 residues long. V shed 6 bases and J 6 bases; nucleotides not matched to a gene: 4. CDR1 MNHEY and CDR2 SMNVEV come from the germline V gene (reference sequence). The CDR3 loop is CASRRQGAYEKLFF. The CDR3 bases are TGTGCCAGCAGAAGACAGGGGGCGTATGAAAAACTGTTTTTT.

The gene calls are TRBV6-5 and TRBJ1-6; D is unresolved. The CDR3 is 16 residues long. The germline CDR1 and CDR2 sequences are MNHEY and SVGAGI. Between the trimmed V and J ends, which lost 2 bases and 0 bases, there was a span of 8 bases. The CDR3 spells CASSYSRGSYNSPLHF. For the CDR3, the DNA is TGTGCCAGCAGTTACAGCCGGGGCTCCTATAATTCACCCCTCCACTTT.

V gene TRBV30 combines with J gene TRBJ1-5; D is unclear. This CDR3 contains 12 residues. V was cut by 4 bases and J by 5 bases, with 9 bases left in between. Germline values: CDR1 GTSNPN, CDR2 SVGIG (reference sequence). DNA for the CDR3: TGTGCCTGGAACCGGGAAGATCAGCCCCAGCATTTT. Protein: CAWNREDQPQHF.

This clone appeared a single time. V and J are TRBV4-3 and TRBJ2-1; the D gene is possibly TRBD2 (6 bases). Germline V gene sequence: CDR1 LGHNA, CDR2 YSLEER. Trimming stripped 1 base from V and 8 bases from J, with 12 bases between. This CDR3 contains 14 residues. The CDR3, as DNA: TGCGCCAGCAGCCAAGCGGTGGGAGGCCATGAGCAGTTCTTC. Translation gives CASSQAVGGHEQFF.

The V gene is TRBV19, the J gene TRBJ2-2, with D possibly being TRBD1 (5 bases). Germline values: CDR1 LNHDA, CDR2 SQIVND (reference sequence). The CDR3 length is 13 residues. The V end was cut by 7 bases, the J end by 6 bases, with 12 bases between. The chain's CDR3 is CASKPEGAGELFF. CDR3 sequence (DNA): TGTGCCAGTAAGCCCGAAGGGGCCGGGGAGCTGTTTTTT.

CDR3 region: CASSQDLAGGSDGELFF. CDR3 nucleotides: TGCGCCAGCAGCCAAGACCTAGCGGGAGGGTCCGACGGGGAGCTGTTTTTT. The chain carries TRBV4-3 and TRBJ2-2; 12 bases are shared with TRBD2. There are 17 residues in the CDR3. CDR1 and CDR2 (germline): LGHNA, YSLEER. V lost 0 bases, J lost 7 bases, and 6 bases stayed unmatched.

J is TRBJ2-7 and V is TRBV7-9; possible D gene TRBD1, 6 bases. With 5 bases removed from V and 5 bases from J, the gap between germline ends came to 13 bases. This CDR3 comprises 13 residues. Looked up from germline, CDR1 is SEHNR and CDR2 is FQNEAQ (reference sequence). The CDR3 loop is CASSIQGTHEQYF. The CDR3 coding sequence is TGTGCCAGCAGCATACAGGGTACCCACGAGCAGTACTTC.

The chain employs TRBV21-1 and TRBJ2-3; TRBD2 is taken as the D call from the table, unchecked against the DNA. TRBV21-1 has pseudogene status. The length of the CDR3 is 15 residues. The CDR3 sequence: CARRGQGRDTDTQYF. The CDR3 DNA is TGTGCGAGACGGGGGCAGGGGAGGGACACAGATACGCAGTATTTT.

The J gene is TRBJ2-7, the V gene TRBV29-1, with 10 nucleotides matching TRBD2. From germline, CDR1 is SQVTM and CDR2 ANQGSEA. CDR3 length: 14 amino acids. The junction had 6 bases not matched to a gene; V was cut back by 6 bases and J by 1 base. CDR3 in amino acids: CSVISGRESYEQYF. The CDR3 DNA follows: TGCAGCGTAATAAGCGGGAGGGAGTCCTACGAGCAGTACTTC.

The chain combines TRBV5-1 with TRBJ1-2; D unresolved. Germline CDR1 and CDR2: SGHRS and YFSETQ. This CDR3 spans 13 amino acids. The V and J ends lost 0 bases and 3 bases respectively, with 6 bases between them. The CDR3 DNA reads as TGCGCCAGCAGCTTGGTGGATTACTATGGCTACACCTTC. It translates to CASSLVDYYGYTF.

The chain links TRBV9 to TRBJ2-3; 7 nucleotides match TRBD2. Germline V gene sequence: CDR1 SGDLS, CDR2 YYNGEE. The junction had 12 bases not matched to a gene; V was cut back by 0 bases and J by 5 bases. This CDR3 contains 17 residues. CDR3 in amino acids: CASSVDPLAGVKDTQYF. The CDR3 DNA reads TGTGCCAGCAGCGTAGACCCGCTGGCGGGAGTTAAAGATACGCAGTATTTT.

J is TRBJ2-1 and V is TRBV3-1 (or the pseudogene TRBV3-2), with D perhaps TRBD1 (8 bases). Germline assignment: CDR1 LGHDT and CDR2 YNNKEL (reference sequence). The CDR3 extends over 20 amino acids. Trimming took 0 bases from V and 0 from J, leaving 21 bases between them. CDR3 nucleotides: TGTGCCAGCAGCCAAGACGGCCGGACAGGGTCGGGAGGCTCCTACAATGAGCAGTTCTTC. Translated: CASSQDGRTGSGGSYNEQFF.

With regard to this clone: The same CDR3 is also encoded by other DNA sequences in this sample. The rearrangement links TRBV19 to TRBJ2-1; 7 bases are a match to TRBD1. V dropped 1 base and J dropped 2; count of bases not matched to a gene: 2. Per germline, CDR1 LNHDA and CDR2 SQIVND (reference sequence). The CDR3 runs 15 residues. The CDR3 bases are TGTGCCAGTAGTATAGGACAGGGAACCTACAATGAGCAGTTCTTC. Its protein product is CASSIGQGTYNEQFF.